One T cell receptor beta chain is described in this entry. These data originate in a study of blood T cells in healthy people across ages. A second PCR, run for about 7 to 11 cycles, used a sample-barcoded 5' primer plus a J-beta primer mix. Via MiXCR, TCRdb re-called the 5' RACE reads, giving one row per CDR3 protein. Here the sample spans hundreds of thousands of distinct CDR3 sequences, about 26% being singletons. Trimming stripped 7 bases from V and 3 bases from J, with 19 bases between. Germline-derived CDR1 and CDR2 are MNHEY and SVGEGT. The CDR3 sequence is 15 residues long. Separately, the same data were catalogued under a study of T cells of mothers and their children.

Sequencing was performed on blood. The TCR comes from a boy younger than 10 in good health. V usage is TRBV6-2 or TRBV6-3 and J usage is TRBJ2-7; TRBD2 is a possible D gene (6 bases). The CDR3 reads CASKLAAWRGYEQYF. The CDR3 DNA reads TGTGCCAGCAAGTTGGCGGCTTGGAGGGGCTACGAGCAGTACTTC.